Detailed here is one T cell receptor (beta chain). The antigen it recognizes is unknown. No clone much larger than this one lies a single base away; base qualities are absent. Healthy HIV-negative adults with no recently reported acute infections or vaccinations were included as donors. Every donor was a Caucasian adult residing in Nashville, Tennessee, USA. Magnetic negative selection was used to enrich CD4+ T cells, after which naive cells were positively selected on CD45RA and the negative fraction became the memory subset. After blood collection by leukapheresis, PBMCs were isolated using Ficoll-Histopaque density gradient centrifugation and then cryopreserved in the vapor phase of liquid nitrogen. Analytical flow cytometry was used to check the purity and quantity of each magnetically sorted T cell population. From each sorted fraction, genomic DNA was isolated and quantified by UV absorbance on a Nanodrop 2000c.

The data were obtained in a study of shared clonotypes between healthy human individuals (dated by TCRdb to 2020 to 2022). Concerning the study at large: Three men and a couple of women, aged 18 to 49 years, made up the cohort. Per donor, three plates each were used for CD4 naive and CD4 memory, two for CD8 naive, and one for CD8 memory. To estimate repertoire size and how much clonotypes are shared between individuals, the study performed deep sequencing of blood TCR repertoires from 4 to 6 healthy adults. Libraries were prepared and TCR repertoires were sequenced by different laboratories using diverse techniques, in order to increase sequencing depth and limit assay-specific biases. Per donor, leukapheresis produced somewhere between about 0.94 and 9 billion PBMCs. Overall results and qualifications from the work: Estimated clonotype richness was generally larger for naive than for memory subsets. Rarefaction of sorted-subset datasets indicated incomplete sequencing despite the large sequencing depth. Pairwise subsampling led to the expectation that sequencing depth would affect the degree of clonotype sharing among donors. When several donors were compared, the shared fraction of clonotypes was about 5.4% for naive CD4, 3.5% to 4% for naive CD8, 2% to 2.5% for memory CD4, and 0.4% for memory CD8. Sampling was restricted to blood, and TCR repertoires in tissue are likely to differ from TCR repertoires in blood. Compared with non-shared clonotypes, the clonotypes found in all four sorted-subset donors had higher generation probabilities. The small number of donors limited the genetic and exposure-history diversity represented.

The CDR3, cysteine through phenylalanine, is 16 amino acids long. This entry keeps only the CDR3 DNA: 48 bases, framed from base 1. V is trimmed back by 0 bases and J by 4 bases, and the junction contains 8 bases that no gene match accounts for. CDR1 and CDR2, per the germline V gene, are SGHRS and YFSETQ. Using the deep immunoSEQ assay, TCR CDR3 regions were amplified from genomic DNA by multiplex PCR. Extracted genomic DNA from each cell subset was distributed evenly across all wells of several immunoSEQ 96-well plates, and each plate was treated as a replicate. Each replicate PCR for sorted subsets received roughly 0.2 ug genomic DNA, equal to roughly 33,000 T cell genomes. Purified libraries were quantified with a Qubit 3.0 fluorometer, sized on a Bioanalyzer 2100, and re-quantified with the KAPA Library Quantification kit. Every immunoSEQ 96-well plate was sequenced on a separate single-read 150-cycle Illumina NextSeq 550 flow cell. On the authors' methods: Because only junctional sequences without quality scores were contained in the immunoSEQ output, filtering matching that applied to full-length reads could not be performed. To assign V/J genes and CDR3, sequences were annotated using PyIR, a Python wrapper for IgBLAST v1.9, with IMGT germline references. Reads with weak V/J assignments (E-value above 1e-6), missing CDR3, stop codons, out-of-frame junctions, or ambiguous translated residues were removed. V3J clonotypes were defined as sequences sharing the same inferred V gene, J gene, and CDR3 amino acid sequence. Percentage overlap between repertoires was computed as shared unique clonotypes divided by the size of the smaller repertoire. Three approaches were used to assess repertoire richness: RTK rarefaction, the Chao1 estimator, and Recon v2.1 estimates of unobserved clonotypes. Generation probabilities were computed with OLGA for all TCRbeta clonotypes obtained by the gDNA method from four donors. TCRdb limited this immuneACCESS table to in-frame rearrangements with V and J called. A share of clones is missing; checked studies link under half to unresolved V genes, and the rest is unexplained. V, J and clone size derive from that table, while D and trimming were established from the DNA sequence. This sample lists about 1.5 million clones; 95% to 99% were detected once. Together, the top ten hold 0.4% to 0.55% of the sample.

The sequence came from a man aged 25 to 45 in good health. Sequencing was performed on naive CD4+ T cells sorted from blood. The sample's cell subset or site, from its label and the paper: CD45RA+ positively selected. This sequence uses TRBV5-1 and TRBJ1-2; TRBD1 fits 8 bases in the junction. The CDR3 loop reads CASSLAVRGRVYGYTF. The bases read TGCGCCAGCAGCTTGGCCGTCAGGGGGCGCGTCTATGGCTACACCTTC.